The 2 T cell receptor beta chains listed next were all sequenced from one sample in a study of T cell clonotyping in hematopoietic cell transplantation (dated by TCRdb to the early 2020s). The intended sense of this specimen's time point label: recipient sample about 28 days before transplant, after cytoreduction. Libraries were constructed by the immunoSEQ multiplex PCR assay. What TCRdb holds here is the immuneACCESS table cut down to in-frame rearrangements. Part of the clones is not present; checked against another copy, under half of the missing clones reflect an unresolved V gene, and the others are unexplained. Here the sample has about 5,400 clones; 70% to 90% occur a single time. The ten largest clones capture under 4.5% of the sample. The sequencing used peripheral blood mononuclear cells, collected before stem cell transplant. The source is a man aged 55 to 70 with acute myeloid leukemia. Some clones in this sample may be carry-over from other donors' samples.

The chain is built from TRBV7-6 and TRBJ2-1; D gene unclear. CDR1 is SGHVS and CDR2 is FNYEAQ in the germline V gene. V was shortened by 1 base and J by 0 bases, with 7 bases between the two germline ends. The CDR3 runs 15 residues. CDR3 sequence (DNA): TGTGCCAGCAGCTTAGACCCGAGCTCCTACAATGAGCAGTTCTTC. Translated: CASSLDPSSYNEQFF.

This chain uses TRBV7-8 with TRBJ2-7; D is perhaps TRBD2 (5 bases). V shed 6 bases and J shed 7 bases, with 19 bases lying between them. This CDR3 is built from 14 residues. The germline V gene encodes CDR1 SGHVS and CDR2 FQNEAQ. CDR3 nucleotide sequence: TGTGCCAGCAGGCCCCGCGCCGGGGTAGATGAGCAGTACTTC. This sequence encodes CASRPRAGVDEQYF.